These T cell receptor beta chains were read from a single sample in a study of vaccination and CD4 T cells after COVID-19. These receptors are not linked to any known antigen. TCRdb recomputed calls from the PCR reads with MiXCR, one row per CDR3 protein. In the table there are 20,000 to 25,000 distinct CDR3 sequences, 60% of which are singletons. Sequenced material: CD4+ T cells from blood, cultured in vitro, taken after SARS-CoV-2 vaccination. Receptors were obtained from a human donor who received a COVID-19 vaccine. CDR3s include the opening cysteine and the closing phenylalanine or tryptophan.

cdr3_aa: CASSPPAGSEQYF
cdr3_length: 13
v_call: TRBV18

cdr3_aa: CASSLARGRDEGTGELFF
cdr3_length: 18
v_call: TRBV5-4

cdr3_aa: CASSYSTGVNTGELFF
cdr3_length: 16
v_call: TRBV6-2/TRBV6-3

cdr3_aa: CASSPVTASTDTQYF
cdr3_length: 15
v_call: TRBV18

cdr3_aa: CARKQGAWNQPQHF
cdr3_length: 14
v_call: TRBV2

cdr3_aa: CSARDRSGIGNTIYF
cdr3_length: 15
v_call: TRBV20-1

cdr3_aa: CASSDTINYGYTF
cdr3_length: 13
v_call: TRBV12-3/TRBV12-4

cdr3_aa: CASSYSQGTGELFF
cdr3_length: 14
v_call: TRBV6-5

cdr3_aa: CASSYRSPRLGSGTLHF
cdr3_length: 17
v_call: TRBV6-5

cdr3_aa: CASSFRQTEAFF
cdr3_length: 12
v_call: TRBV9

cdr3_aa: CASSEELLSGNTIYF
cdr3_length: 15
v_call: TRBV6-1

cdr3_aa: CASSFQQGLNQPQHF
cdr3_length: 15
v_call: TRBV12-3/TRBV12-4

cdr3_aa: CASSPAGTETNYGYTF
cdr3_length: 16
v_call: TRBV5-1

cdr3_aa: CASSKTTGGDEQFF
cdr3_length: 14
v_call: TRBV7-9

cdr3_aa: CASSPGARQPQHF
cdr3_length: 13
v_call: TRBV18

cdr3_aa: CASSAQMNTEAFF
cdr3_length: 13
v_call: TRBV2

cdr3_aa: CASTEYYGYTF
cdr3_length: 11
v_call: TRBV6-1

cdr3_aa: CASSLAGALKETQYF
cdr3_length: 15
v_call: TRBV7-2

cdr3_aa: CGSGGLLGQPQHF
cdr3_length: 13
v_call: TRBV6-1

cdr3_aa: CASSVRWGQHQPQHF
cdr3_length: 15
v_call: TRBV7-2

cdr3_aa: CAWSSGWEQYF
cdr3_length: 11
v_call: TRBV30

cdr3_aa: CSAVAGVRETQYF
cdr3_length: 13
v_call: TRBV20-1

cdr3_aa: CASSLEAAEQFF
cdr3_length: 12
v_call: TRBV7-9

cdr3_aa: CASSYRVTPLHF
cdr3_length: 12
v_call: TRBV11-2

cdr3_aa: CASSPGGLSQPQHF
cdr3_length: 14
v_call: TRBV6-1

cdr3_aa: CASSTVSTSVTKTGELFF
cdr3_length: 18
v_call: TRBV19

cdr3_aa: CASTNRESSGYTF
cdr3_length: 13
v_call: TRBV21-1

cdr3_aa: CASSMDRGNTEAFF
cdr3_length: 14
v_call: TRBV19

cdr3_aa: CASSKGRTRKRLSSGNTIYF
cdr3_length: 20
v_call: TRBV21-1

cdr3_aa: CASRQTVTNYGYTF
cdr3_length: 14
v_call: TRBV2

cdr3_aa: CSARVRGGTGSYEQYF
cdr3_length: 16
v_call: TRBV20-1

cdr3_aa: CASRTADRLRGNQPQHF
cdr3_length: 17
v_call: TRBV6-1

cdr3_aa: CASSMGQPNTEAFF
cdr3_length: 14
v_call: TRBV19

cdr3_aa: CASTQGTGSFNTEAFF
cdr3_length: 16
v_call: TRBV19

cdr3_aa: CASSVPGQPTDTQYF
cdr3_length: 15
v_call: TRBV11-2

cdr3_aa: CASSPEQGARAKNIQYF
cdr3_length: 17
v_call: TRBV7-4